This T cell receptor beta chain was retrieved from a study of shared clonotypes between healthy human individuals (dated by TCRdb to the early 2020s). Describing the broader study: A couple of women and three men aged 18 to 49 years were included in the cohort. For each donor, three plates each were used for CD4 naive and CD4 memory, two plates were used for CD8 naive, and one plate was used for CD8 memory. To estimate repertoire size and how much clonotype sharing occurs between individuals, the study deeply sequenced the blood TCR repertoires of 5 or 6 healthy adults. To increase sequencing depth and limit assay-specific biases, different laboratories used diverse techniques to prepare libraries and sequence TCR repertoires. Between about 0.8 and 8.9 billion PBMCs per donor were obtained by leukapheresis.

Turning to this clone: The clone's antigen remains unknown. No much larger clone exists at a distance of one base, and base qualities are not known.

TCR CDR3 regions were amplified from genomic DNA by multiplex PCR using the deep immunoSEQ assay. Extracted genomic DNA from each cell subset was spread evenly across all wells of several immunoSEQ 96-well plates, with each plate serving as a replicate. For sorted subsets, roughly 200 ng genomic DNA, equal to tens of thousands of T cell genomes, was loaded into each replicate PCR. Purified libraries were measured with a Qubit 3.0 fluorometer, size-checked on a Bioanalyzer 2100, and measured again with the KAPA Library Quantification kit. Every immunoSEQ 96-well plate was sequenced on a separate single-read 150-cycle Illumina NextSeq 550 flow cell. The authors processed their data as follows. Because the immunoSEQ output held only junctional sequences and lacked quality scores, the filtering could not match the filtering applied to full-length reads. Sequences were annotated with PyIR, a Python wrapper for IgBLAST v1.9, using IMGT germline references to assign V/J genes and CDR3. Any read was removed if the V/J assignment was weak (E-value above 1e-6), the CDR3 was missing, or the read contained stop codons, out-of-frame junctions, or ambiguous translated residues. A V3J clonotype was defined by an identical inferred V gene, J gene, and CDR3 amino acid sequence. Percentage overlap between repertoires was computed as shared unique clonotypes divided by the size of the smaller repertoire. Richness of each repertoire was evaluated using RTK rarefaction, the Chao1 estimator, and Recon v2.1 estimates of unobserved clonotypes. Generation probabilities for all TCRbeta clonotypes obtained by the gDNA method from a few donors were computed using OLGA. As stored in TCRdb, this immuneACCESS dataset retains in-frame rearrangements with V and J assigned. A fraction of the clones does not appear; measured against another copy, unresolved V genes explain less than half of the discrepancy, and the remainder lacks a known reason. The V and J calls and the clone size are those of that table, but D and trimming were determined from the DNA. In all, the sample holds 2 million to 2.5 million clones, and just under 95% of those were seen once. About 0.41% of the sample is held by the ten biggest clonotypes.

The full study reports these points: Because the study included only a small number of donors, the genetic and exposure-history diversity represented was limited. Pairwise subsampling indicated that sequencing depth was expected to affect the degree of clonotype sharing among donors. Sampling was restricted to blood, and TCR repertoires in tissues likely differ from the TCR repertoires found in blood. Incomplete sequencing was indicated by rarefaction of sorted-subset datasets, despite the large sequencing depth. Around 5% of naive CD4, roughly 3.6% of naive CD8, roughly 2.4% of memory CD4, and 0.35% to 0.4% of memory CD8 clonotypes were shared across a few donors. Clonotypes shared by all four sorted-subset donors showed higher generation probabilities than non-shared clonotypes. Naive subsets generally had larger estimated clonotype richness than memory subsets did.

The germline V gene provides CDR1 SGHTA and CDR2 FQGTGA. Germline trimming: 6 bases from V, 9 bases from J; junction bases outside gene matches: 16. Reading from cysteine to phenylalanine, the CDR3 counts 15 amino acids. Left in the record is the CDR3 DNA by itself, 45 bases read in frame from the first base. Healthy HIV-negative adults with no recently reported acute infections or vaccinations were included as donors. Only Caucasian adults living in Nashville, Tennessee, USA were represented among the donors. CD4+ T cells were enriched by magnetic negative selection, after which naive cells were positively selected on CD45RA and the negative fraction was taken as the memory subset. Blood was obtained by leukapheresis, after which PBMCs were separated by Ficoll-Histopaque density gradient centrifugation and cryopreserved in liquid nitrogen vapor phase. Analytical flow cytometry was used to check the purity and quantity of each magnetically sorted T cell population. From each sorted fraction, genomic DNA was isolated and quantified by UV absorbance on a Nanodrop 2000c.

The sample comprised naive CD4+ T cells from PBMCs. The cell subset or site label here, explained by the study, means: CD45RA+ positively selected. The rearranged segments are TRBV7-3 and TRBJ2-5; the junction holds 7 bases that match TRBD1. The TCR sequence derives from a man aged 18 to 29 in good health. Some clones in this sample may be carry-over from other donors' samples. The DNA is TGTGCCAGCAGTCCCTGGAAGGGGGCCCCCTACGCCCAGTACTTC. It translates to CASSPWKGAPYAQYF.